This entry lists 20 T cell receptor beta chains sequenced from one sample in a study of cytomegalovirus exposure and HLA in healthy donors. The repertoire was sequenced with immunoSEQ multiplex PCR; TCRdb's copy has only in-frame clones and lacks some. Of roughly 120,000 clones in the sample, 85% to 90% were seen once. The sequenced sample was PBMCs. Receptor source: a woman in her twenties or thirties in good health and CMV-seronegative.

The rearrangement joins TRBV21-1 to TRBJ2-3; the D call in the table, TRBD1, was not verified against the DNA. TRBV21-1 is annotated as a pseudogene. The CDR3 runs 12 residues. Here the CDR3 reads CARGLNTDTQYF. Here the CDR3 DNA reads TGTGCCAGGGGCCTGAACACAGATACGCAGTATTTT.

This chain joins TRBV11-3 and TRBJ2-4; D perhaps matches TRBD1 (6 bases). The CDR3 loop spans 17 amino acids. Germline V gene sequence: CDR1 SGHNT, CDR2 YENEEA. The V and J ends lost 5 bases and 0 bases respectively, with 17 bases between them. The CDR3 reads CASSKGFQGLAKNIQYF. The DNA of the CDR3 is TGTGCCAGCAGCAAAGGTTTTCAGGGGTTAGCCAAAAACATTCAGTACTTC.

CDR3 sequence: CASSQDRAGSQPQHF. The CDR3 nucleotides are TGCGCCAGCAGCCAAGATCGGGCAGGGTCTCAGCCCCAGCATTTT. The gene calls are TRBV4-3 and TRBJ1-5, with D possibly being TRBD1 (5 bases). There are 15 residues in the CDR3. The V gene's germline CDR1 is LGHNA and CDR2 YSLEER. The germline V and J ends were trimmed by 0 bases and 6 bases, with 12 bases remaining between them.

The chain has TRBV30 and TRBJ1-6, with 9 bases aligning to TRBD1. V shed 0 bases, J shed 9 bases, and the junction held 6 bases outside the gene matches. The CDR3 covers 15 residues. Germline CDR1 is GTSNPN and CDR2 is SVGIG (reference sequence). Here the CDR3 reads CAWSVIGTGTSPLHF. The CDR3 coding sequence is TGTGCCTGGAGTGTAATTGGGACAGGGACTTCACCCCTCCACTTT.

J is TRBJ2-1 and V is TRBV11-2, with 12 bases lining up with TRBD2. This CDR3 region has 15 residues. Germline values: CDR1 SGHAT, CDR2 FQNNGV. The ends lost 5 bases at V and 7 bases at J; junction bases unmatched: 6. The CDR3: CASSKWTSGANEQFF. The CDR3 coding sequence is TGTGCCAGCAGCAAGTGGACTAGCGGGGCTAATGAGCAGTTCTTC.

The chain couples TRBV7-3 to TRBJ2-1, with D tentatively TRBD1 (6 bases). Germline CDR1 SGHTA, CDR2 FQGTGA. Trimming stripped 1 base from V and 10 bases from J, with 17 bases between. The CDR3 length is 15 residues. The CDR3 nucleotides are TGTGCCAGCAGCTTAAGTAATCGACAGGTCTCGGAGCAGTTCTTC. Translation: CASSLSNRQVSEQFF.

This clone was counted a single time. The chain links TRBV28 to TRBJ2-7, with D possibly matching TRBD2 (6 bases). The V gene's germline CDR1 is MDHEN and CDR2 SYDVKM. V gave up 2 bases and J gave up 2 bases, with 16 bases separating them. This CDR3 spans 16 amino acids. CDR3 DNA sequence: TGTGCCAGCAGTTTAATCCCGGGAGCAAGAACCTACGAGCAGTACTTC. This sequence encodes CASSLIPGARTYEQYF.

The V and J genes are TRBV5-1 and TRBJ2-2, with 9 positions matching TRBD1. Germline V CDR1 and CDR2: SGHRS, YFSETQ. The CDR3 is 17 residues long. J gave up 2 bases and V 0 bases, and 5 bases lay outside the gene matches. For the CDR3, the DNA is TGCGCCAGCAGCTTGGGACAGGGGGGTAGAAACACCGGGGAGCTGTTTTTT. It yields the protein CASSLGQGGRNTGELFF.

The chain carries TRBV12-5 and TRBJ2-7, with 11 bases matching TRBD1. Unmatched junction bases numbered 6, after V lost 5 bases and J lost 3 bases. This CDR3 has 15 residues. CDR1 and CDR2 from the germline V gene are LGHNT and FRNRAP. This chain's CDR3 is CASGPGTGGVYEQYF. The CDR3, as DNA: TGTGCTAGTGGTCCGGGGACAGGGGGAGTCTACGAGCAGTACTTC. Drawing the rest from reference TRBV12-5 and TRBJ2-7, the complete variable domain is DARVTQTPRHKVTEMGQEVTMRCQPILGHNTVFWYRQTMMQGLELLAYFRNRAPLDDSGMPKDRFSAEMPDATLATLKIQPSEPRDSAVYFCASGPGTGGVYEQYFGPGTRLTVT.

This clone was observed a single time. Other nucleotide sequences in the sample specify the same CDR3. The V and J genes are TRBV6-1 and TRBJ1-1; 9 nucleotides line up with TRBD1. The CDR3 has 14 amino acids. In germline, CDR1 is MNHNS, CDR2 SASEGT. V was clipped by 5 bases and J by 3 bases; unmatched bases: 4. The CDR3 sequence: CASSRQGGDTEAFF. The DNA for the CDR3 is TGTGCCAGCAGTCGACAGGGGGGGGACACTGAAGCTTTCTTT.

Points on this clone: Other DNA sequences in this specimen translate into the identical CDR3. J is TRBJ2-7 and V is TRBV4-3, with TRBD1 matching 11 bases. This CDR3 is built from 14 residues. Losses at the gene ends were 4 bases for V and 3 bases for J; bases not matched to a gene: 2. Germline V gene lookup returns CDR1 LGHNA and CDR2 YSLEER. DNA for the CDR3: TGCGCCAGCAGCCCAGGGACAGGGGGCTACGAGCAGTACTTC. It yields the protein CASSPGTGGYEQYF.

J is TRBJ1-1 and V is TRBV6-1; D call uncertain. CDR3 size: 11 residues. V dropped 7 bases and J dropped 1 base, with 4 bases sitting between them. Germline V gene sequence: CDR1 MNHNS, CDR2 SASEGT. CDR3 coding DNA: TGTGCCAGCACAAAGAACACTGAAGCTTTCTTT. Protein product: CASTKNTEAFF.

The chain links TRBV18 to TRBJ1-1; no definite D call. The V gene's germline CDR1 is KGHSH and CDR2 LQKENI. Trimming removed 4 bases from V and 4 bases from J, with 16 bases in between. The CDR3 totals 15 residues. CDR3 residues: CASSRTMADLTEAFF. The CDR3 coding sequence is TGTGCCAGCTCACGCACGATGGCGGATCTCACTGAAGCTTTCTTT.

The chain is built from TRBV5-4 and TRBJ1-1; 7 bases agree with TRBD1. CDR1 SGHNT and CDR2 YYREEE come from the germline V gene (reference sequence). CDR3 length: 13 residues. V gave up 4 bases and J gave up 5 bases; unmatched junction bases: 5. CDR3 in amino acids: CASSLTGSTEAFF. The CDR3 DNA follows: TGTGCCAGCAGCCTGACAGGGTCTACTGAAGCTTTCTTT.

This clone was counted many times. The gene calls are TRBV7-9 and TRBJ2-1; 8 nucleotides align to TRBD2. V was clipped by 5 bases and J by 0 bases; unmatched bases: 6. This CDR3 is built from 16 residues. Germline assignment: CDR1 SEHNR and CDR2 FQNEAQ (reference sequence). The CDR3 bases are TGTGCCAGCAGCGACACTAGCGGAAGCTCCTACAATGAGCAGTTCTTC. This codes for CASSDTSGSSYNEQFF.

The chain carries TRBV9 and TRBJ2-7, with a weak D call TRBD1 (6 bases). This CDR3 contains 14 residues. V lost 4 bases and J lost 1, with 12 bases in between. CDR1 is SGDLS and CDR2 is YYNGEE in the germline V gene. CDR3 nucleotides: TGTGCCAGCAGCCCAAGGACAGTTTCCTACGAGCAGTACTTC. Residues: CASSPRTVSYEQYF.

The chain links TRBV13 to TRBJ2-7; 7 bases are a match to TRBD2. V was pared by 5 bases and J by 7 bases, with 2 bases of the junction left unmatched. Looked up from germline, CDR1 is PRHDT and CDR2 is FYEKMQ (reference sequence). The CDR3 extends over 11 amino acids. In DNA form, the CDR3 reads TGTGCCAGCAGCCTGGGAGGGGAGCAGTACTTC. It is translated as CASSLGGEQYF.

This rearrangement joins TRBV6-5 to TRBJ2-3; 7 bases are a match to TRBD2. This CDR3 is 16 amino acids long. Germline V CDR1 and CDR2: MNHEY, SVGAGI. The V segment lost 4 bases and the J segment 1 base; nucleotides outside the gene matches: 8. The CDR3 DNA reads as TGTGCCAGCAGTTCCCGGAGGGCGGGGGGCACAGATACGCAGTATTTT. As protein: CASSSRRAGGTDTQYF.

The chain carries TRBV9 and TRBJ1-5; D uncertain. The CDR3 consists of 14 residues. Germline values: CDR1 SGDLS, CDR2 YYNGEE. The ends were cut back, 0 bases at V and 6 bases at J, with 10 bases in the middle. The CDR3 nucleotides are TGTGCCAGCAGCGTAGCCGGGGTTGGTCAGCCCCAGCATTTT. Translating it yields CASSVAGVGQPQHF.

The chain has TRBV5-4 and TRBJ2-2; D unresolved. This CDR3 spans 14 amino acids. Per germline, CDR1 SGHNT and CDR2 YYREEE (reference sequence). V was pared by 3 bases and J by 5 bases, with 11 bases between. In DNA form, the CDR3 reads TGTGCCAGCAGCTCTGCCCTTCGGACCGGGGAGCTGTTTTTT. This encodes CASSSALRTGELFF. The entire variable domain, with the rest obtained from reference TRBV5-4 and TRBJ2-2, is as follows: ETGVTQSPTHLIKTRGQQVTLRCSSQSGHNTVSWYQQALGQGPQFIFQYYREEENGRGNFPPRFSGLQFPNYSSELNVNALELDDSALYLCASSSALRTGELFFGEGSRLTVL.